This TCR beta chain was obtained from a study of blood T cell repertoires in COVID-19. Assay used: immunoSEQ multiplex PCR; TCRdb lists only in-frame clones, some missing. The sample holds about 380,000 clones, 88% seen once. There are 15 residues in the CDR3. Trimming stripped 1 base from V and 7 bases from J, with 14 bases between. Germline-derived CDR1 and CDR2 are MGHRA and YSYEKL. Assignments of participants to cohorts depended upon their own reported clinical history. This chain joins TRBV4-1 and TRBJ1-5, with D uncertain. Material for sequencing was PBMCs or T cells enriched from blood (not recorded which). This clonotype was obtained from a woman between 18 and 29 years old who had recovered from COVID-19. This CDR3 reads CASSQGRQLAQPQHF. In DNA, the CDR3 is TGCGCCAGCAGCCAAGGTAGGCAGCTAGCACAGCCCCAGCATTTT.